The 3 T cell receptor beta chains below were found in one sample sequenced in a study of regulatory T cells in long-lasting Graves disease. Construction of TCR beta libraries relied on iRepertoire HTBI primers and on Arm-PCR targeting CDR3 regions. MiXCR, applied by TCRdb to the multiplex PCR reads, yields one record per CDR3 protein. Of 350,000 to 500,000 distinct CDR3 sequences in the sample, roughly 17% were seen once. As to time point: newly diagnosed GD, antithyroid drugs for less than 3 months. Scientists built the TCR library using RNA that was extracted from PBMCs. These same data were also listed under a study on T cells in Graves' hyperthyroidism and ophthalmopathy.

The specimen was peripheral blood mononuclear cells (PBMCs), collected at new diagnosis, from a patient treated with antithyroid drugs. The receptor set was obtained from a woman between 25 and 40 years old with Graves disease.

This clonotype appeared many times. The chain joins TRBV7-8 to TRBJ2-7; a possible D gene is TRBD1 (6 bases). CDR3 size: 12 residues. V gave up 5 bases and J gave up 4 bases, with 9 bases separating them. Per germline, CDR1 SGHVS and CDR2 FQNEAQ. The CDR3 here is CASSNTGYEQYF. In nucleotides, the CDR3 is TGTGCCAGCAGCAACACAGGGTACGAGCAGTACTTC. Full variable domain (remainder filled in from reference TRBV7-8 and TRBJ2-7): GAGVSQSPRYKVAKRGQDVALRCDPISGHVSLFWYQQALGQGPEFLTYFQNEAQLDKSGLPSDRFFAERPEGSVSTLKIQRTQQEDSAVYLCASSNTGYEQYFGPGTRLTVT.

This clonotype was detected many times. This chain uses TRBV28 with TRBJ2-7; either TRBD1 or TRBD2 may fit D (5 bases each). The V gene's germline CDR1 is MDHEN and CDR2 SYDVKM. Trimming shortened V by 6 bases and J by 0 bases, and 18 bases separated the two germline ends. The length of the CDR3 is 16 residues. The CDR3 reads CASSPPGLRYSYEQYF. The CDR3 bases are TGTGCCAGCAGCCCTCCGGGGCTTCGTTACTCCTACGAGCAGTACTTC.

The chain uses TRBV19 and TRBJ2-1, with D unresolved. CDR1 is LNHDA, CDR2 SQIVND, per germline (reference sequence). The CDR3 runs to 12 residues. Trimming pared 0 bases from V and 7 bases from J, leaving 4 bases between. The CDR3 region has the DNA TGTGCCAGTAGTATAGAGGGGAATGAGCAGTTCTTC. Amino acid sequence: CASSIEGNEQFF.